This T cell receptor beta chain came from a study of cytomegalovirus exposure and HLA in healthy donors. The study's findings and limits: Sequences of the TCR beta chain were said to predict the HLA-A and HLA-B alleles of most subjects accurately. Rarity characterized most TCR sequences, yet some public TCRs appeared in many donors. The authors listed 150 to 200 TCR beta chains as cytomegalovirus-associated. An Asian-associated ancestry cluster reportedly showed fewer N-insertions than the approximately 700-donor mean in a later analysis.

As to this clone: Its target is unknown.

The PCR contained 60 Vbeta and 13 Jbeta primers. Only in-frame clones appear in the TCRdb table, and some are missing; sequencing was by immunoSEQ multiplex PCR. The table includes roughly 190,000 clones, about 80% detected once. This CDR3 contains 14 residues. Germline V gene sequence: CDR1 LNHDA, CDR2 SQIVND (reference sequence). Trimming removed 2 bases from V and 2 bases from J; junction bases left unmatched: 3. The TCR sequence derives from a woman aged 45-65 years in good health and CMV-seropositive. Sequencing input: PBMCs. The rearrangement links TRBV19 to TRBJ2-7, with TRBD2 matching 7 bases. The DNA for the CDR3 is TGTGCCAGTAGTATACAGCGGGGCCCCTACGAGCAGTACTTC. This sequence encodes CASSIQRGPYEQYF.